Each of the 30 T cell receptor beta chains below was sequenced from the same sample in a study of CD8+ T cells in alopecia areata. RNA, once extracted, was reverse transcribed into cDNA for use as the sequencing template. The assay was immunoSEQ multiplex PCR, and TCRdb's table has in-frame clones only and misses some. The repertoire consists of roughly 250,000 clones, with approximately 61% occurring once and the leading ten covering 0.95% to 1.5%. The specimen was CD4+ T cells sorted from blood, collected at week 0. These receptors came from a human donor with alopecia areata.

The V gene is TRBV4-3, the J gene TRBJ1-2; 8 nucleotides line up with TRBD1. V dropped 0 bases and J dropped 6; count of bases not matched to a gene: 3. Germline V gene data show CDR1 as LGHNA and CDR2 as YSLEER. CDR3 length equals 14 residues. The CDR3 here is CASSQETGGNGYTF. The CDR3 region has the DNA TGCGCCAGCAGCCAAGAAACAGGGGGGAATGGCTACACCTTC.

This rearrangement joins TRBV4-2 to TRBJ2-3; D is possibly TRBD1 (6 bases). V was cut by 1 base and J by 8 bases, with 13 bases left in between. From germline, CDR1 is LGHNA and CDR2 YNFKEQ. CDR3 length: 14 residues. The CDR3 sequence: CASSQGTAQGTQYF. In DNA form, the CDR3 reads TGTGCCAGCAGCCAAGGGACAGCACAGGGTACGCAGTATTTT.

In its sample, this clone was seen a few times. The V call is TRBV25-1, the J call TRBJ1-2; D gene ambiguous. This CDR3 has 11 residues. Germline-derived CDR1 and CDR2 are MGHDK and SYGVNS. Trimming pared 4 bases from V and 8 bases from J, leaving 8 bases between. This chain's CDR3 is CASSGMGGYTF. For the CDR3, the DNA is TGTGCCAGCAGTGGAATGGGGGGCTACACCTTC.

The V and J genes are TRBV7-6 and TRBJ2-1; 12 bases are a match to TRBD2. The length of the CDR3 is 20 residues. CDR1 and CDR2 (germline): SGHVS, FNYEAQ. V was pared by 7 bases and J by 3 bases, with 19 bases of the junction left unmatched. The CDR3 DNA sequence: TGTGCCAGCACCCGACTAGCGGGGGCCCCGGATCCCACTTACTACAATGAGCAGTTCTTC. Protein sequence: CASTRLAGAPDPTYYNEQFF.

The rearrangement joins TRBV5-4 to TRBJ2-2, with D maybe TRBD2 (5 bases). Germline loops: CDR1 SGHNT, CDR2 YYREEE (reference sequence). The ends were cut back, 5 bases at V and 7 bases at J, with 21 bases in the middle. This CDR3 contains 16 residues. The CDR3, as DNA: TGTGCCAGCAGTCTACCGGGAAGGGCCACCGACGGGGAGCTGTTTTTT. This translates into CASSLPGRATDGELFF.

This clone has a handful of counts. The chain couples TRBV30 to TRBJ1-5; possible D gene TRBD1, 6 bases. CDR3 length equals 14 residues. V was shortened by 3 bases and J by 4 bases, with 13 bases between the two germline ends. Per germline, CDR1 GTSNPN and CDR2 SVGIG (reference sequence). CDR3 protein: CAWSDTGRNQPQHF. The CDR3 DNA reads TGTGCCTGGAGCGACACAGGGCGAAATCAGCCCCAGCATTTT. The whole variable domain, remainder taken from reference TRBV30 and TRBJ1-5, is SQTIHQWPATLVQPVGSPLSLECTVEGTSNPNLYWYRQAAGRGLQLLFYSVGIGQISSEVPQNLSASRPQDRQFILSSKKLLLSDSGFYLCAWSDTGRNQPQHFGDGTRLSIL.

This chain joins TRBV29-1 and TRBJ2-1; 7 bases are shared with TRBD1. Trimming took 0 bases from V and 15 from J; bases not matched to a gene: 14. CDR1 is SQVTM and CDR2 is ANQGSEA in the germline V gene. The CDR3 is 14 residues long. CDR3 amino acids: CSVEEAPGGRLPFF. CDR3 in DNA: TGCAGCGTTGAAGAGGCCCCAGGGGGTCGCTTGCCGTTCTTC.

The rearrangement links TRBV6-5 to TRBJ1-2; a possible D gene is TRBD1 (5 bases). Germline values: CDR1 MNHEY, CDR2 SVGAGI. CDR3 length: 15 amino acids. Trimming cost V 4 bases and J 4 bases, with 16 bases left between them. The CDR3 DNA reads TGTGCCAGCAGTTCGGGCCCCTTGGGGGGCTATGGCTACACCTTC. Its protein product is CASSSGPLGGYGYTF.

The chain has TRBV29-1 and TRBJ2-3; possibly TRBD1 or TRBD2 for D (7 bases each). The germline V and J ends were trimmed by 7 bases and 2 bases, with 13 bases remaining between them. This CDR3 spans 13 amino acids. Per the germline V gene, CDR1 is SQVTM and CDR2 is ANQGSEA. The CDR3: CSASGGATDTQYF. CDR3 coding DNA: TGCAGCGCCTCAGGGGGGGCCACAGATACGCAGTATTTT.

The V and J genes are TRBV4-3 and TRBJ2-3; D is possibly TRBD2 (6 bases). This CDR3 contains 12 residues. Germline V gene data show CDR1 as LGHNA and CDR2 as YSLEER. Trimming left V 6 bases short and J 2 bases short, with 6 bases between. The CDR3 is CASRRDTDTQYF. The CDR3 nucleotides read TGCGCCAGCAGGCGGGACACAGATACGCAGTATTTT.

The chain joins TRBV9 to TRBJ1-3; D is unresolved. V was clipped by 3 bases and J by 0 bases, with 13 bases between them. The CDR3 runs 16 residues. Germline CDR1 and CDR2: SGDLS and YYNGEE. CDR3 region: CASSAVGRASGNTIYF. For the CDR3, the DNA is TGTGCCAGCAGCGCCGTCGGGAGGGCCTCTGGAAACACCATATATTTT.

This chain uses TRBV15 with TRBJ2-4; D may be TRBD2 (6 bases). Trimming left V 3 bases short and J 9 bases short, with 15 bases between. Germline V gene sequence: CDR1 LNHNV, CDR2 YYDKDF (reference sequence). CDR3 length equals 14 residues. The CDR3 is CATSSVAGRGIQYF. CDR3 bases: TGTGCCACCAGCAGTGTCGCCGGGCGGGGCATTCAGTACTTC.

The CDR3 is CASSFAGQPNEQYF. CDR3 coding DNA: TGTGCCAGCAGTTTCGCGGGACAACCCAACGAGCAGTACTTC. The rearrangement uses TRBV27 and TRBJ2-7; D may match TRBD1 or TRBD2 (6 bases each). CDR3 length equals 14 residues. The V gene's germline CDR1 is MNHEY and CDR2 SMNVEV (reference sequence). With 3 bases removed from V and 5 bases from J, the gap between germline ends came to 14 bases.

The rearrangement joins TRBV29-1 to TRBJ2-2; the D gene is possibly TRBD1 (5 bases). V was trimmed by 3 bases and J by 1 base, leaving 9 bases between them. This CDR3 spans 14 amino acids. From germline, CDR1 is SQVTM and CDR2 ANQGSEA. DNA for the CDR3: TGCAGCGTTGAGAGAACAGGGAACACCGGGGAGCTGTTTTTT. Residues: CSVERTGNTGELFF.

The genes are TRBV30 and TRBJ2-5; 7 bases fit TRBD1. The CDR3 extends over 15 amino acids. After removal of 0 bases from V and 5 bases from J, the junction contained 9 bases not matched to a gene. Germline V gene lookup returns CDR1 GTSNPN and CDR2 SVGIG (reference sequence). CDR3 coding DNA: TGTGCCTGGAGTGTACAGAGGGGGCTACGTGAGACCCAGTACTTC. It encodes CAWSVQRGLRETQYF.

The chain recombines TRBV5-6 with TRBJ2-2; D unclear. The V gene's germline CDR1 is SGHDT and CDR2 YYEEEE. V dropped 5 bases and J dropped 0 bases, with 17 bases sitting between them. The CDR3 sequence is 17 residues long. This chain's CDR3 is CASRPLRGPSNTGELFF. As DNA, the CDR3 is TGTGCCAGCAGACCTCTCCGTGGGCCATCGAACACCGGGGAGCTGTTTTTT.

This clone was recorded a few times. The chain is built from TRBV7-8 and TRBJ1-5; TRBD1 agrees at 9 bases. Losses at the gene ends were 4 bases for V and 4 bases for J; bases not matched to a gene: 5. Germline V lookup: CDR1 SGHVS, CDR2 FQNEAQ. CDR3 length: 15 amino acids. DNA of the CDR3: TGTGCCAGCAGCTCCCAGGGGACAGGGAATCAGCCCCAGCATTTT. This gives the protein CASSSQGTGNQPQHF.

This clone turned up a few times. Other nucleotide sequences in the sample specify the same CDR3. The chain couples TRBV29-1 to TRBJ1-1; 8 bases are a match to TRBD1. This CDR3 has 13 residues. Germline values: CDR1 SQVTM, CDR2 ANQGSEA. After removal of 4 bases from V and 1 base from J, the junction contained 2 bases not matched to a gene. Here the CDR3 DNA reads TGCAGCGTTGCCGGACAGGGGAACACTGAAGCTTTCTTT. Translating it yields CSVAGQGNTEAFF.

Concerning this clone itself: The germline gene is not matched at one end of the junction; a read error may be the cause. J is TRBJ2-2 and V is TRBV7-7; TRBD1 aligns across 7 bases. This CDR3 has 16 residues. The germline gives CDR1 SSHAT, CDR2 FNYEAQ (reference sequence). The CDR3 here is CASSHQNRGDTGELFF. CDR3 coding DNA: TGTGCTAGCAGCCACCAAAACAGGGGTGACACCGGGGAGCTGTTTTTT.

The genes are TRBV4-2 and TRBJ2-2, with 7 bases matching TRBD1. This CDR3 region has 16 residues. Germline values: CDR1 LGHNA, CDR2 YNFKEQ. Trimming at V came to 3 bases and at J to 1 base, leaving 5 bases not matched to a gene. Written as DNA, the CDR3 is TGTGCCAGCAGCCATGCCGACAGGGAGAACACCGGGGAGCTGTTTTTT. Its protein is CASSHADRENTGELFF.

This clone was picked up a small number of times. This rearrangement joins TRBV5-6 to TRBJ2-7; tentatively, D is TRBD1 or TRBD2 (5 bases each). This CDR3 spans 14 amino acids. With 0 bases removed from V and 1 base from J, the gap between germline ends came to 8 bases. CDR1 and CDR2 from the germline V gene are SGHDT and YYEEEE. The CDR3 loop reads CASSLVGRSYEQYF. The CDR3 region has the DNA TGTGCCAGCAGCTTGGTGGGACGTTCCTACGAGCAGTACTTC.

The rearrangement uses TRBV19 and TRBJ1-1; a weak D match, TRBD1 (5 bases). The CDR3 contains 16 residues. Germline CDR1 LNHDA, CDR2 SQIVND (reference sequence). The germline V and J ends were trimmed by 4 bases and 1 base, with 16 bases remaining between them. The CDR3 spells CASSTGPGLQNTEAFF. The CDR3 coding sequence is TGTGCCAGTAGTACGGGACCGGGACTGCAGAACACTGAAGCTTTCTTT.

The chain links TRBV4-1 to TRBJ2-3, with D unclear. CDR3 length equals 12 residues. Trimming cost V 4 bases and J 1 base, with 3 bases left between them. Germline-derived CDR1 and CDR2 are MGHRA and YSYEKL. The CDR3: CASSRGTDTQYF. CDR3 nucleotides: TGCGCCAGCAGCCGGGGCACAGATACGCAGTATTTT.

This rearrangement joins TRBV4-2 to TRBJ2-7; 7 nucleotides match TRBD1. The CDR3 has 17 amino acids. The V and J ends lost 0 bases and 4 bases, in that order; junction bases with no gene match: 12. Germline values: CDR1 LGHNA, CDR2 YNFKEQ. The CDR3: CASSQELRGPVGYEQYF. The DNA for the CDR3 is TGTGCCAGCAGCCAAGAACTAAGGGGGCCAGTAGGTTACGAGCAGTACTTC.

The chain couples TRBV19 to TRBJ2-3; no clear D. The CDR3 length is 14 residues. Trimming left V 4 bases short and J 0 bases short, with 8 bases between. Germline CDR1 and CDR2: LNHDA and SQIVND (reference sequence). The CDR3 loop reads CASSTKRSTDTQYF. As DNA, the CDR3 is TGTGCCAGTAGTACGAAGCGTAGCACAGATACGCAGTATTTT.

J is TRBJ1-4 and V is TRBV7-8, with D possibly TRBD1 on 6 matching bases. V was shortened by 1 base and J by 7 bases, with 10 bases between the two germline ends. Germline assignment: CDR1 SGHVS and CDR2 FQNEAQ. The CDR3 spans 14 residues. The chain's CDR3 is CASSLGARGEKLFF. The CDR3 nucleotides read TGTGCCAGCAGCTTAGGTGCCAGGGGTGAAAAACTGTTTTTT.

This clone was detected only a few times. This chain uses TRBV5-4 with TRBJ2-1, with 7 nucleotides matching TRBD1. This CDR3 spans 13 amino acids. Germline trimming cut 2 bases from V and 8 bases from J; bases unmatched to any gene: 4. Germline lookup yields CDR1 SGHNT and CDR2 YYREEE (reference sequence). The CDR3 here is CASSFNRGDEQFF. For the CDR3, the DNA is TGTGCCAGCAGCTTCAACAGGGGCGATGAGCAGTTCTTC.

The J gene is TRBJ2-5, the V gene TRBV27, with 8 nucleotides matching TRBD2. The CDR3 covers 14 residues. CDR1 is MNHEY, CDR2 SMNVEV, per germline (reference sequence). V shed 5 bases and J 5 bases; nucleotides not matched to a gene: 7. Here the CDR3 reads CASSTGTSVETQYF. CDR3 in DNA: TGTGCCAGCAGTACCGGGACTAGTGTTGAGACCCAGTACTTC.

This clone has just one count. V gene TRBV30 combines with J gene TRBJ2-1; 8 bases align to TRBD1. Trimming cost V 4 bases and J 3 bases; bases outside gene matches: 11. Germline V gene sequence: CDR1 GTSNPN, CDR2 SVGIG (reference sequence). CDR3 length: 16 amino acids. CDR3 sequence (DNA): TGTGCCTGGATTGGACCCGGGACAGGATTCTACAATGAGCAGTTCTTC. Its protein product is CAWIGPGTGFYNEQFF.

As regards this clone: Other DNA variants within this sample encode the same CDR3. The rearrangement uses TRBV29-1 and TRBJ1-1; a possible D gene is TRBD1 (6 bases). Germline lookup yields CDR1 SQVTM and CDR2 ANQGSEA. The germline V and J ends were trimmed by 6 bases and 5 bases, with 10 bases remaining between them. The CDR3 covers 11 residues. DNA of the CDR3: TGCAGCGTGAGAGGGGGAACTGAAGCTTTCTTT. Its translation: CSVRGGTEAFF. The full variable domain, with the rest looked up from reference TRBV29-1 and TRBJ1-1, is SAVISQKPSRDICQRGTSLTIQCQVDSQVTMMFWYRQQPGQSLTLIATANQGSEATYESGFVIDKFPISRPNLTFSTLTVSNMSPEDSSIYLCSVRGGTEAFFGQGTRLTVV.